A selection of T cell receptor beta chains follows, all from one sample in a study of control samples from healthy donors and cancer patients. Clones were sequenced by immunoSEQ multiplex PCR, and TCRdb holds only the in-frame ones, with some missing. The sample contains some 79,000 clones, about 88% of which appear only once. Sequenced: blood. These TCRs come from a man between 45 and 60 years old in good health. The CDR3 runs from the conserved cysteine through the conserved F or W. A D gene is named only where the DNA matches it firmly. Clone size is not always given. Where it is, it says once, few, many or a class for expanded clones.

J | D | size | V | DNA | CDR3
TRBJ2-1 | NA | NA | TRBV7-9 | TGTGCCAGCAGCTTATTAGGTCCTGGGGTTGAGCAGTTCTTC | CASSLLGPGVEQFF
TRBJ2-7 | TRBD2 | NA | TRBV2 | TGTGCCAGCACCTCCGGAAGCGGGGGTTACGAGCAGTACTTC | CASTSGSGGYEQYF
TRBJ2-2 | NA | NA | TRBV13 | TGTGCCAGCAGCCCTTGGCCCGGGGAGCTGTTTTTT | CASSPWPGELFF
TRBJ1-2 | NA | NA | TRBV19 | TGTGCCAGTAGTATATTCGAAGTTGCGGGTGACAGTTATGGCTACACCTTC | CASSIFEVAGDSYGYTF
TRBJ1-1 | NA | NA | TRBV7-9 | TGTGCCAGCAGCTTAGATCAGGGGAACACTGAAGCTTTCTTT | CASSLDQGNTEAFF
TRBJ2-1 | NA | NA | TRBV6-4 | TGTGCCAGCAGTGCCAGCAACTACAATGAGCAGTTCTTC | CASSASNYNEQFF
TRBJ1-6 | NA | NA | TRBV3-1/TRBV3-2 | TGTGCCAGCAGCCAAGGTTTGGACACGGGCTATAATTCACCCCTCCACTTT | CASSQGLDTGYNSPLHF
TRBJ1-2 | NA | NA | TRBV2 | TGTGCCAGGATTATAGGCTATGGCTACACCTTC | CARIIGYGYTF
TRBJ2-5 | NA | NA | TRBV19 | TGTGCCAGTAGTATTGCGTGGGAGCCCCAAGAGACCCAGTACTTC | CASSIAWEPQETQYF
TRBJ2-2 | NA | NA | TRBV7-7 | TGTGCTAGCAGTCCAAGGTGGGGCACCGGGGAGCTGTTTTTT | CASSPRWGTGELFF
TRBJ1-1 | NA | once | TRBV25-1 | TGTGCCAGCACCTATTATGACGGCACTGAAGCTTTCTTT | CASTYYDGTEAFF
TRBJ2-2 | NA | NA | TRBV6-5 | TGTGCCAGCAGTACCACAGTGACCACCGGGGAGCTGTTTTTT | CASSTTVTTGELFF
TRBJ1-1 | NA | NA | TRBV7-3 | TGTGCCAGCAGCGCGGGACAGAACACTGAAGCTTTCTTT | CASSAGQNTEAFF
TRBJ2-5 | NA | NA | TRBV29-1 | TGCAGCGTTGCGCCAGGCCGCGAGACCCAGTACTTC | CSVAPGRETQYF
TRBJ1-6 | NA | NA | TRBV5-6 | TGTGCCAGCAGCACCGGGTTCGGGGATTCACCCCTCCACTTT | CASSTGFGDSPLHF
TRBJ1-5 | NA | NA | TRBV27 | TGTGCCAGCAGTACCCGACAAAAAGGGAGCAATCAGCCCCAGCATTTT | CASSTRQKGSNQPQHF
TRBJ1-5 | NA | NA | TRBV19 | TGTGCCAGTACTACCAATATCTATCAGCCCCAGCATTTT | CASTTNIYQPQHF
TRBJ1-1 | NA | NA | TRBV3-1/TRBV3-2 | TGTGCCAGCACCCGAACCGGGATGAACACTGAAGCTTTCTTT | CASTRTGMNTEAFF
TRBJ1-3 | NA | NA | TRBV7-9 | TGTGCCAGTGGGGCAGGGCCCTTCTCTGGAAACACCATATATTTT | CASGAGPFSGNTIYF
TRBJ1-5 | TRBD1 | NA | TRBV29-1 | TGCAGCGTTGAAGATGGACAGGGCAATCAGCCCCAGCATTTT | CSVEDGQGNQPQHF
TRBJ1-4 | NA | few | TRBV27 | TGTGCCAGCAGTTTATCTCGGCAGGGAAAACTGTTTTTT | CASSLSRQGKLFF
TRBJ1-1 | NA | NA | TRBV5-1 | TGCGCCAGCAGCTTGAATACAGGGAACACTGAAGCTTTCTTT | CASSLNTGNTEAFF
TRBJ1-2 | NA | NA | TRBV19 | TGTGCCAGTAGTATCTACTACTCTAACTATGGCTACACCTTC | CASSIYYSNYGYTF
TRBJ2-2 | NA | NA | TRBV2 | TGTGCCAGCAGTTTCCAGGGAATCTTGGGGGAGCTGTTTTTT | CASSFQGILGELFF
TRBJ1-2 | TRBD1 | NA | TRBV5-6 | TGTGCCAGCAGCGGGACAGGGGATCGGGGCTACACCTTC | CASSGTGDRGYTF
TRBJ2-7 | NA | NA | TRBV30 | TGTGCCTGGGGGGGCTACGAGCAGTACTTC | CAWGGYEQYF
TRBJ2-2 | TRBD2 | NA | TRBV2 | TGTGCCAGTGGGGGAGGGAGCACCGGGGAGCTGTTTTTT | CASGGGSTGELFF
TRBJ1-6 | NA | NA | TRBV27 | TGTGCCAGCAGTCCCCCGGCCGGAACACCCCTCCACTTT | CASSPPAGTPLHF
TRBJ2-3 | TRBD1 | NA | TRBV11-3 | TGTGCCAGCAGCCAAGGACAGGGAGAAATAGATACGCAGTATTTT | CASSQGQGEIDTQYF
TRBJ1-1 | TRBD1 | NA | TRBV30 | TGTGCCTGGATGGGGACAGAAAACACTGAAGCTTTCTTT | CAWMGTENTEAFF
TRBJ1-4 | NA | NA | TRBV25-1 | TGTGCCAGCAGTTGGGGGGGGACTAATGAAAAACTGTTTTTT | CASSWGGTNEKLFF
TRBJ1-2 | NA | NA | TRBV4-2 | TGTGCCAGCAGCCAAGATGGGGCCCGAGGGGAGAATGGCTACACCTTC | CASSQDGARGENGYTF
TRBJ1-2 | NA | once | TRBV7-3 | TGTGCCAGCAGCCCCGGGGACGGGTACTATGGCTACACCTTC | CASSPGDGYYGYTF
TRBJ2-5 | TRBD2 | few | TRBV7-2 | TGTGCCAGCAGCGCAGCGGGGGGGGGAGAGACCCAGTACTTC | CASSAAGGGETQYF
TRBJ2-3 | NA | few | TRBV6-1 | TGTGCCAGCAGTGAAACTACAGCCAAGGGAAATTTT | CASSETTAKGNF
TRBJ1-2 | NA | once | TRBV9 | TGTGCCAGCGGCGAGGCACTAACTAACTATGGCTACACCTTC | CASGEALTNYGYTF
TRBJ1-5 | NA | NA | TRBV2 | TGTGCCAGCAGAGATACCTCTCAGCCCCAGCATTTT | CASRDTSQPQHF